Listed below are T cell receptor beta chains from one sample, sequenced in a study of Graves' ophthalmopathy and Graves' hyperthyroidism. TCRdb re-called the multiplex PCR reads through MiXCR, storing one row per CDR3 protein. The sample has under 350,000 distinct CDR3 sequences; 17% are singletons. The specimen was peripheral blood. Receptor source: an adult man with Graves' ophthalmopathy. Each CDR3 is given with its conserved first and last residue. The order of the fields is D gene, J gene, V gene, clone size, CDR3 DNA, CDR3 protein. D genes are given only for firm matches. Clone size, where shown, is once, few, many, or a class for clones that have expanded.

D: TRBD1
J: TRBJ1-2
V: TRBV19
size: many
DNA: TGTGCCAGTAGTACACGGGGACAGGGGACCTTCTATGGCTACACCTTC
CDR3: CASSTRGQGTFYGYTF

D: .
J: TRBJ1-2
V: TRBV29-1
size: many
DNA: TGCAGCGTTGAAGATCGGAGGAATCTATATGGTTACACCTTC
CDR3: CSVEDRRNLYGYTF

D: TRBD1
J: TRBJ2-4
V: TRBV6-1
size: many
DNA: TGTGCCAGCAGTGAAGAGGGGGCAGTAGCCAAAAACATTCAGTACTTC
CDR3: CASSEEGAVAKNIQYF

D: .
J: TRBJ1-3
V: TRBV3-1
size: few
DNA: TGTGCCAGCAGCCAACGCACCGTCTCTGGAAACACCATATATTTT
CDR3: CASSQRTVSGNTIYF

D: .
J: TRBJ1-1
V: TRBV12-3/TRBV12-4
size: many
DNA: TGTGCCAGCAGGGAACAACAGGGCGGGACTGAAGCTTTCTTT
CDR3: CASREQQGGTEAFF

D: TRBD1
J: TRBJ2-7
V: TRBV20-1
size: many
DNA: TGCAGTGCTAGACGTACAGGGGCGAGATCCTACGAGCAGTACTTC
CDR3: CSARRTGARSYEQYF

D: TRBD2
J: TRBJ2-5
V: TRBV6-5
size: many
DNA: TGTGCCAGCAGTTTCGGGACTAGCGGGAGGATCAGGACCCAGTACTTC
CDR3: CASSFGTSGRIRTQYF

D: .
J: TRBJ1-2
V: TRBV12-3/TRBV12-4
size: many
DNA: TGTGCCAGCAGTCTCCATGAGGCTATCGTAAACTATGGCTACACCTTC
CDR3: CASSLHEAIVNYGYTF

D: .
J: TRBJ2-7
V: TRBV2
size: many
DNA: TGTGCCAGCAGTCCATGGGAGGAGCAGTACTTC
CDR3: CASSPWEEQYF

D: .
J: TRBJ1-1
V: TRBV7-8
size: many
DNA: TGTGCCAGCAGCAAGCGGCAGAACCCGATTGTGAACACTGAAGCTTTCTTT
CDR3: CASSKRQNPIVNTEAFF

D: .
J: TRBJ1-1
V: TRBV12-3/TRBV12-4
size: many
DNA: TGTGCCAGCAGTTTGCCCTACAGACAGAACATGAACACTGAAGCTTTCTTT
CDR3: CASSLPYRQNMNTEAFF

D: TRBD1
J: TRBJ2-7
V: TRBV20-1
size: many
DNA: TGCAGTGTGCCGGCAGGGGGTTACGAGCAGTACTTC
CDR3: CSVPAGGYEQYF

D: .
J: TRBJ2-7
V: TRBV20-1
size: many
DNA: TGCAGTGCTCCCCTCGACGAACAGGGCTACGAGCAGTACTTC
CDR3: CSAPLDEQGYEQYF

D: .
J: TRBJ1-1
V: TRBV30
size: many
DNA: TGTGCCTGGAGTGCCAACCTCGGTTCGGGCGCTGAAGCTTTCTTT
CDR3: CAWSANLGSGAEAFF

D: TRBD2
J: TRBJ2-2
V: TRBV3-1
size: .
DNA: TGTGCCAGCAGCCCCGGGGGGTATGAGGCCGGGGAGCTGTTTTTT
CDR3: CASSPGGYEAGELFF

D: TRBD2
J: TRBJ2-5
V: TRBV30
size: many
DNA: TGTGCCTGGACTCGGGAGGTTCAGGAGACCCAGTACTTC
CDR3: CAWTREVQETQYF

D: .
J: TRBJ2-7
V: TRBV2
size: many
DNA: TGTGCCACCAGACAGTCCTACGAGCAGTACTTC
CDR3: CATRQSYEQYF

D: .
J: TRBJ2-2
V: TRBV5-1
size: many
DNA: TGCGCCAGCAGCTTAGAGGACGGCCCCCCCGGGGAGCTGTTTTTT
CDR3: CASSLEDGPPGELFF

D: TRBD1
J: TRBJ2-7
V: TRBV18
size: .
DNA: TGTGCCAGCTCGCTCCGGGACAGGGAATTGATGTACTTC
CDR3: CASSLRDRELMYF

D: .
J: TRBJ2-5
V: TRBV12-3/TRBV12-4
size: many
DNA: TGTGCCAGCAGTTTAAGGGGTTCAGGAGAGACCCAGTACTTC
CDR3: CASSLRGSGETQYF

D: .
J: TRBJ2-2
V: TRBV2
size: many
DNA: TGTGCCAGTCATACTGTTGGCCCCGGGGAGCTGTTTTTT
CDR3: CASHTVGPGELFF

D: .
J: TRBJ2-7
V: TRBV6-5
size: many
DNA: TGTGCCAGCATTAACTCGGCTAGCAGATCCTACGAGCAGTACTTC
CDR3: CASINSASRSYEQYF

D: .
J: TRBJ2-5
V: TRBV2
size: many
DNA: TGTGCCAGCAGTGAATTCCGAGAGGAGACCCAGTACTTC
CDR3: CASSEFREETQYF

D: .
J: TRBJ1-1
V: TRBV7-3
size: many
DNA: TGTGCCAGCAGCTTAAGTCCGGGGAACACTGAAGCTTTCTTT
CDR3: CASSLSPGNTEAFF